A selection of T cell receptor beta chains follows, all from one sample in a study of spatial heterogeneity in lung cancer. TCRdb independently ran MiXCR on the 5' RACE reads; one entry per CDR3 protein. The sample shows some 120,000 distinct CDR3 sequences, over 9% of them seen only once. Sample: PBMCs, taken at follow-up. All receptors derive from a male donor with early-stage non-small cell lung cancer. Both conserved end residues are part of each CDR3.

13 | TRBJ2-7 | TRBV7-9 | CASRPTTGLEQYF
15 | TRBJ2-5 | TRBV18 | CASSPELAGQETQYF
14 | TRBJ2-3 | TRBV4-3 | CASSHDRGTDTQYF
15 | TRBJ2-1 | TRBV10-3 | CAISKGSVTYNEQFF
14 | TRBJ2-2 | TRBV10-3 | CAIVRDGDTGELFF
15 | TRBJ1-2 | TRBV6-6 | CASSYSQGSNYGYTF
14 | TRBJ2-3 | TRBV24-1 | CATQRRLPADTQYF
13 | TRBJ1-6 | TRBV27 | CATKGFRNSPLHF
16 | TRBJ2-5 | TRBV7-2 | CASSLGTTGGEETQYF
11 | TRBJ2-1 | TRBV28 | CASTRRGEQFF
15 | TRBJ2-3 | TRBV2 | CASLLGTSGTDTQYF
13 | TRBJ2-1 | TRBV24-1 | CATGETVYNEQFF
14 | TRBJ2-1 | TRBV3-1 | CASSQGQGVNEQFF
14 | TRBJ2-3 | TRBV9 | CASSVTQGRDTQYF
15 | TRBJ2-5 | TRBV7-2 | CASSRRPGDRETQYF
14 | TRBJ2-2 | TRBV28 | CASFTGAHTGELFF
16 | TRBJ1-5 | TRBV24-1 | CATSDGGQSINQPQHF
17 | TRBJ2-3 | TRBV5-1 | CASSPRLAGSSTDTQYF
14 | TRBJ2-1 | TRBV30 | CAWSVFGRDNEQFF
16 | TRBJ2-3 | TRBV28 | CASSSLAGIPTYTQYF
14 | TRBJ2-1 | TRBV29-1 | CSVSGGQTYNEQFF
15 | TRBJ2-1 | TRBV28 | CASIRLGGPYNEQFF
18 | TRBJ1-6 | TRBV4-2 | CASSQDTQGASYNSPLHF
11 | TRBJ2-7 | TRBV24-1 | CATSDSREQYF
15 | TRBJ1-6 | TRBV7-2 | CASSLWGGDNSPLHF
19 | TRBJ2-7 | TRBV28 | CASSLISRGLVLSSYEQYF
13 | TRBJ2-5 | TRBV7-2 | CASRSGGRETQYF
16 | TRBJ2-7 | TRBV6-2/TRBV6-3 | CASRVWAGPSSYEQYF
17 | TRBJ1-6 | TRBV23-1 | CASSQSSDGKYNSPLHF
15 | TRBJ1-1 | TRBV4-2 | CASSPFDRWNTEAFF
16 | TRBJ2-2 | TRBV7-9 | CASSPKWRQGAGELFF
16 | TRBJ2-3 | TRBV5-6 | CASSEGLRQPADTQYF
15 | TRBJ2-2 | TRBV4-2 | CASSPIGQGSGELFF
16 | TRBJ2-4 | TRBV28 | CASSPMGHLAKNIQYF
19 | TRBJ1-1 | TRBV18 | CASSPRPKKGSGTHTEAFF
14 | TRBJ1-3 | TRBV27 | CASRGQGMENTIYF
16 | TRBJ2-1 | TRBV20-1 | CSASAGRRSSYNEQFF
15 | TRBJ1-5 | TRBV5-1 | CASSPGPYSNQPQHF
14 | TRBJ1-5 | TRBV2 | CASSEGQERQPQHF
13 | TRBJ2-7 | TRBV20-1 | CSARDAWVYEQYF
14 | TRBJ1-1 | TRBV7-2 | CASSPSLMNTEAFF
13 | TRBJ1-3 | TRBV24-1 | CATSGGQRDTIYF
10 | TRBJ2-5 | TRBV20-1 | CSATQETQYF
14 | TRBJ2-5 | TRBV6-5 | CASSFSGTSGTQYF
15 | TRBJ2-7 | TRBV28 | CASSQTGTETYEQYF
15 | TRBJ1-1 | TRBV2 | CASSDRFQGNTEAFF
12 | TRBJ1-1 | TRBV20-1 | CSASPDRTEAFF
17 | TRBJ1-1 | TRBV5-4 | CASSLGGTGVMNTEAFF
18 | TRBJ2-2 | TRBV3-1 | CASTRTSGDGGRSGELFF
16 | TRBJ2-7 | TRBV7-8 | CASSLRGSGVPYEQYF
14 | TRBJ1-6 | TRBV11-2 | CASSFEGGNSPLHF
17 | TRBJ2-7 | TRBV5-1 | CASSNRIGTRSTYEQYF
13 | TRBJ1-2 | TRBV29-1 | CSVEGEGTYGYTF
16 | TRBJ1-4 | TRBV4-3 | CASSQGLATGEEKLFF
15 | TRBJ2-2 | TRBV7-2 | CASSLRGRSTGELFF
13 | TRBJ1-2 | TRBV10-3 | CAIRGTGADGYTF